This TCR beta chain derives from a study of cytomegalovirus exposure and HLA in healthy donors. Study-level results: Data from an earlier analysis indicated that most TCR beta V segments were productive either about 90% or about 30% of the time. Available immune exposure information covered CMV serostatus only. The CMV antigen specificity of a few CMV-associated chains was confirmed through in vitro analysis. Upon later analysis, HLA-associated TCR beta chains proved more clonally expanded than other, equally common chains.

A note on this clone: The target antigen is unknown.

The PCR employed 60 Vbeta primers together with 13 Jbeta primers. Clones were sequenced by immunoSEQ multiplex PCR, and TCRdb holds only the in-frame ones, with some missing. The sample carries 90,000 to 100,000 clones, around 80% recorded once. Germline lookup yields CDR1 SGDLS and CDR2 YYNGEE. The CDR3 loop spans 15 amino acids. The V end lost 4 bases, the J end lost 3 bases, and 14 bases lay between the germline ends. Sequences were obtained from PBMCs. The sequence was collected from a man aged 55 to 70 in good health and CMV-seropositive. This chain links TRBV9 with TRBJ2-1; possible D gene TRBD1, 6 bases. The CDR3 spells CASSPLPTGYNEQFF. CDR3 DNA sequence: TGTGCCAGCAGCCCTCTCCCGACAGGCTACAATGAGCAGTTCTTC.